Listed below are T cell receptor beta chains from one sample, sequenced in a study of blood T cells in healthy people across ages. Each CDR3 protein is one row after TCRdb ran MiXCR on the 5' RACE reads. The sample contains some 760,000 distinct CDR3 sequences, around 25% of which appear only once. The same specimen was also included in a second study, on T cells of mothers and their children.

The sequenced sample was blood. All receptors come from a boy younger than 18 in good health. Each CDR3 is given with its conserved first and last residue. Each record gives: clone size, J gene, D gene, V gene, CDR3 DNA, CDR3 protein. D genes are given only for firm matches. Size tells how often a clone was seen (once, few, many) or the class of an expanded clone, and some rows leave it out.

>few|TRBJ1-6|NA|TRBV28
TGTGCCAGCAGTTTTGGAGGGGTGGGGAATTCACCCCTCCACTTT
CASSFGGVGNSPLHF
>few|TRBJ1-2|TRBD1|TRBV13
TGTGCCAGCAGCTTAGATGGGACAGGGTTTATTGGCTACACCTTC
CASSLDGTGFIGYTF
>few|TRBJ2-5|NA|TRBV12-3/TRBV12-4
TGTGCCAGCAGTTTGAGGACGCCGGTAGAGACCCAGTACTTC
CASSLRTPVETQYF
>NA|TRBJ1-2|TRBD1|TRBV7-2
TGTGCCAGCAGCTCCCGGGACAGGGACGGCTACACCTTC
CASSSRDRDGYTF
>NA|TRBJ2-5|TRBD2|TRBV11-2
TGTGCCAGCAGCCGACTAGCGGGGGATAAAGAGACCCAGTACTTC
CASSRLAGDKETQYF
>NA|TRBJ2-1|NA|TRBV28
TGTGCCAGCCCGCAGACCGCCCGGGTCGATGAGCAGTTCTTC
CASPQTARVDEQFF
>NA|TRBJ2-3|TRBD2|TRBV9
TGTGCCAGCAGCGCGGAATACGGGACTAGCGGTACAGATACGCAGTATTTT
CASSAEYGTSGTDTQYF
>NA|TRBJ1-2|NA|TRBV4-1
TGCGCCAGCAGCCAAGAATACCGGAACTATGGCTACACCTTC
CASSQEYRNYGYTF
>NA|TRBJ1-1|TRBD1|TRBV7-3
TGTGCCAGCGGTACAGGGGACACTGAAGCTTTCTTT
CASGTGDTEAFF
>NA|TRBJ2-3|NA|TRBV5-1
TGCGCCAGCAGCCGTGGGGGGCAAGCAGATACGCAGTATTTT
CASSRGGQADTQYF
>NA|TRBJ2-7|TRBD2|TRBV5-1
TGCGCCAGCAGCCTTAGCGGGGTAACCTACGAGCAGTACTTC
CASSLSGVTYEQYF
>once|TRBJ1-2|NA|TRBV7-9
TGTGCCAGCAGCTTAGAACTAGTCAACTATGGCTACACCTTC
CASSLELVNYGYTF
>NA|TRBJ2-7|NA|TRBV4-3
TGCGCCAGCAGCCAAGAACGGCGGGACGAGCAGTACTTC
CASSQERRDEQYF
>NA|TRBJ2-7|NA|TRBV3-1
TGTGCCAGCAGCCGCCCCGTGGGGGAGCAGTACTTC
CASSRPVGEQYF
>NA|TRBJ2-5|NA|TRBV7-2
TGTGCCAGCAGCTTAAATTGGGGGGAGACCCAGTACTTC
CASSLNWGETQYF
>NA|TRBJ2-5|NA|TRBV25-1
TGTGCCAGCAGTGAATTTGGAGGGGGGGAGACCCAGTACTTC
CASSEFGGGETQYF
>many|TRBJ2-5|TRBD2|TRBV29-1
TGCAGCGGGAAGGGAGGGAGAGAGACCCAGTACTTC
CSGKGGRETQYF
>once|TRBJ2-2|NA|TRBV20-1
TGCAGTGCTAGAGTTTCGGTGGGAGGGGAGCTGTTTTTT
CSARVSVGGELFF
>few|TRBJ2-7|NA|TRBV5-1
TGCGCCAGCAGCTTATCTTCCGGGAGCCACGAGCAGTACTTC
CASSLSSGSHEQYF
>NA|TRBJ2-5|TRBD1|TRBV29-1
TGCAGCGTTGAAGATCGGACAGGGCAGTACTTC
CSVEDRTGQYF
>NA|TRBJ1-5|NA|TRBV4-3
TGCGCCAGCAGCCAAGATCTGGTCGGAGGGCCCCAGCATTTT
CASSQDLVGGPQHF
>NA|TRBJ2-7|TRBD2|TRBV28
TGTGCCAGCAGTTTTCGGACTAGCCGAAATTACGAGCAGTACTTC
CASSFRTSRNYEQYF
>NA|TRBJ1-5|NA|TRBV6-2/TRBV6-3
TGTGCCAGCAGTTCCATATACCCAAACCCGGACCGGGCAGGCAATCAGCCCCAGCATTTT
CASSSIYPNPDRAGNQPQHF
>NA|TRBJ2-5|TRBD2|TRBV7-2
TGTGCCAGCAGCTCGGAAGGGACTAGCGGTCAAGAGACCCAGTACTTC
CASSSEGTSGQETQYF
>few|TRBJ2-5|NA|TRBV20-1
TGCAGTGCTAGAGATTGGACGGAGTACCAAGAGACCCAGTACTTC
CSARDWTEYQETQYF
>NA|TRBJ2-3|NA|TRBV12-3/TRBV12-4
TGTGCCAGCAGTTTAGGGGAGAGGAAAAGCACAGATACGCAGTATTTT
CASSLGERKSTDTQYF
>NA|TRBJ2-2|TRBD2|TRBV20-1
TGCAGTGCCGTGCCTAGCGGGACCGGGGAGCTGTTTTTT
CSAVPSGTGELFF
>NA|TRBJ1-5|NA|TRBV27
TGTGCCAGCAGTTTAGGGACGTTTGGCAATCAGCCCCAGCATTTT
CASSLGTFGNQPQHF
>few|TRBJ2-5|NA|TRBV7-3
TGTACAACCCACGGGCGACTCGGGGAGACCCAGTACTTC
CTTHGRLGETQYF
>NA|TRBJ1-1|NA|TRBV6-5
TGTGCCAGCAGTTACTCGGCCGGGAACACTGAAGCTTTCTTT
CASSYSAGNTEAFF
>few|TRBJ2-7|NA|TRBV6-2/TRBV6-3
TGTGCCAGCAGTTACGATCCCGCCCAGGACACCTATTCCTACGAGCAGTACTTC
CASSYDPAQDTYSYEQYF